The clone carrying this TCR beta chain appeared once. The study ran its PCR with 60 Vbeta and 13 Jbeta primers. TCRdb's copy holds only in-frame clones and misses some; the assay was immunoSEQ multiplex PCR. The sample records roughly 150,000 clones, about 70% being singletons. Per the germline V gene, CDR1 is MNHNS and CDR2 is SASEGT. The CDR3 contains 15 residues. V gave up 0 bases and J gave up 10 bases, with 13 bases separating them. This entry is derived from a study of cytomegalovirus exposure and HLA in healthy donors. Sequenced: PBMCs. The chain links TRBV6-1 to TRBJ1-6, with D possibly matching TRBD1 (6 bases). This clonotype was sampled from a man in his 60s in good health and CMV-seronegative. The CDR3 region has the DNA TGTGCCAGCAGTGAAGCATGGGGGCATGACTCACCCCTCCACTTT. This codes for CASSEAWGHDSPLHF.